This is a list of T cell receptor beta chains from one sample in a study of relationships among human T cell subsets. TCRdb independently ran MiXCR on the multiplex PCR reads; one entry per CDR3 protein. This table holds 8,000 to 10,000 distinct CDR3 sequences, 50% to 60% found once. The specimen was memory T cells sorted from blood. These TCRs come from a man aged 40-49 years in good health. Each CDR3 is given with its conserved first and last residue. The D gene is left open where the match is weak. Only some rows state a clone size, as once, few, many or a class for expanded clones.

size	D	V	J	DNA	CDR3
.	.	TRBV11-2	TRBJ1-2	TGTGCCAGCAGCTTTAAAACCAACTATGGCTACACCTTC	CASSFKTNYGYTF
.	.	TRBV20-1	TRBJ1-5	TGCAGTGCCCAAGGAGGTGGCGGTCAGCCCCAGCATTTT	CSAQGGGGQPQHF
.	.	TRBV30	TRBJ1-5	TGTGCCTGGAGTACGGGGGCGTATCAGCCCCAGCATTTT	CAWSTGAYQPQHF
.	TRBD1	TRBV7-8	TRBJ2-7	TGTGCCAGCAGCGCTGGGACAGGGGTTTACGAGCAGTACTTC	CASSAGTGVYEQYF
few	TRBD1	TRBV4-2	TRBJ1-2	TGTGCCAGCAGCCAAGGGGGGACAGGGACCTATGGCTACACCTTC	CASSQGGTGTYGYTF
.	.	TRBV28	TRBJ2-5	TGTGCCAGCAGTTTCGGACAGGGTCGCGGGAGGATACGAGAGACCCAGTACTTC	CASSFGQGRGRIRETQYF
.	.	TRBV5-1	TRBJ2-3	TGCGCCAGCAGCTTGGGAGCACAGGGAAGCACAGATACGCAGTATTTT	CASSLGAQGSTDTQYF
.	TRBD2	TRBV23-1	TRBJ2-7	TGCGCCAGCCTTATAACTGAACACTCCGGGACTAGCGCCCCCTACGAGCAGTACTTC	CASLITEHSGTSAPYEQYF
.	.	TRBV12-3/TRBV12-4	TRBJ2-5	TGTGCCAGCAGTCCTCCGGGACCCTACGTGATCGGGACCCAGTACTTC	CASSPPGPYVIGTQYF
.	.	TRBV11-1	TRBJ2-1	TGTGCCAGCAGCCCGTCGGCAGGGGACAATGAGCAGTTCTTC	CASSPSAGDNEQFF
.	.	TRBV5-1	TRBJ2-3	TGCGCCAGCAGCTTGGGTGAGCCAGATACGCAGTATTTT	CASSLGEPDTQYF
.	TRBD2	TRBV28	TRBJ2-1	TGTGCCAGCGGAATGACTAGCGGGAGGGCTAATGAGCAGTTCTTC	CASGMTSGRANEQFF
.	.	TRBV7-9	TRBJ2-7	TGTGCCAGCAGTACCGCGGGGCCGAGGGGGTCCTACGAGCAGTACTTC	CASSTAGPRGSYEQYF
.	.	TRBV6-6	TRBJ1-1	TGTGCCAGCAGTCGCGGCGGGTACCCTGAAGCTTTCTTT	CASSRGGYPEAFF
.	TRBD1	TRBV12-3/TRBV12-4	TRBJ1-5	TGTGCCAGCAGAACAGGGGGCCGGGGACAGCCCCAGCATTTT	CASRTGGRGQPQHF
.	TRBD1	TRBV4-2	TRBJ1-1	TGTGCCAGCAGCCAAGCTACAGGGGCCGTTGAAGCTTTCTTT	CASSQATGAVEAFF
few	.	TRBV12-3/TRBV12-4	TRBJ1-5	TGTGCCAGCAGTTTCCAGGGAGGCCCGCAGCCCCAGCATTTT	CASSFQGGPQPQHF
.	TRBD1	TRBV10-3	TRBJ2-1	TGTGCCACCGGGACAGGGGACAATGAGCAGTTCTTC	CATGTGDNEQFF
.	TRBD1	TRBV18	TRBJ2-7	TGTGCCAGCTCACCACTGGGACAGGGTACCAACGAGCAGTACTTC	CASSPLGQGTNEQYF
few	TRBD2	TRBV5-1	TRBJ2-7	TGCGCCAGCAGCTTGGTCCCGACTAGCGGCTTCTACGAGCAGTACTTC	CASSLVPTSGFYEQYF
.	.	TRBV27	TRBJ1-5	TGTGCCAGCAGTTCTGGAAATCAGCCCCAGCATTTT	CASSSGNQPQHF
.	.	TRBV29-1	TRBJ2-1	TGCAGCGTTGAACCCGCCAGGGCCTCCTACAATGAGCAGTTCTTC	CSVEPARASYNEQFF
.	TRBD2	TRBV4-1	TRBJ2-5	TGCGCCAGCAGCCAAGATGGGACTAGTCTTATACAAGAGACCCAGTACTTC	CASSQDGTSLIQETQYF
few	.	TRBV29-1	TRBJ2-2	TGCAGCGTTAGGGGTGTTGGGGAGCTGTTTTTT	CSVRGVGELFF
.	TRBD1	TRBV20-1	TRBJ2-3	TGCAGTGCCCACAGTCTCACAGGGGGCGCGGCAGATACGCAGTATTTT	CSAHSLTGGAADTQYF
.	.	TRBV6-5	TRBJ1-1	TGTGCCAGCAGTGAAAGGGAAATGAACACTGAAGCTTTCTTT	CASSEREMNTEAFF
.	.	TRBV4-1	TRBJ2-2	TGCGCCAGCAGCCAAGCCCTCTTGAGGGACACCGGGGAGCTGTTTTTT	CASSQALLRDTGELFF
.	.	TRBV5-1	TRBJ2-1	TGCGCCAGCATAGGGTGTGAGCAGTTCTTC	CASIGCEQFF
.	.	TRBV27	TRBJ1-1	TGTGCCAGCAGTCACGGAATGGGGACCCCGGCGGCTTTCTTT	CASSHGMGTPAAFF
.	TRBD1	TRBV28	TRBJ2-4	TGTGCCAGCAGTTCCCGGGACAGGTTCGTGAACATTCAGTACTTC	CASSSRDRFVNIQYF
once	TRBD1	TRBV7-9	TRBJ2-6	TGTGCCAGCAGCTTAGCCCAAGGACAGGGACAGAACGCCCTGACTTTC	CASSLAQGQGQNALTF
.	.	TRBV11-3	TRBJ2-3	TGTGCCAGCAGCCACAACCTAGGAAATACGCAGTATTTT	CASSHNLGNTQYF
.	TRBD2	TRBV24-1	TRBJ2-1	TGTGCCACCAGTGATTCGACTAGCGGGAGGGCCCATGAGCAGTTCTTC	CATSDSTSGRAHEQFF
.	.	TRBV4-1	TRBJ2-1	TGCGCCAGCAGCCTCCCCATTACCTACAATGAGCAGTTCTTC	CASSLPITYNEQFF
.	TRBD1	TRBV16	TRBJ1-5	TGTGCCAGCAGCCAATCGGAGGGACAGGGAGGGCCCCAGCATTTT	CASSQSEGQGGPQHF
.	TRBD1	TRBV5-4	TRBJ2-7	TGTGCCAGCAGCGATAGACAGGGGGCTGTGAACGAGCAGTACTTC	CASSDRQGAVNEQYF
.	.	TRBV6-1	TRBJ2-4	TGTGCCAGCAGTGAAGCTCATTCCGTAGCCAAAAACATTCAATACTTC	CASSEAHSVAKNIQYF
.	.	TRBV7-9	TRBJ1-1	TGTGCCAGCAGCACGGAACTGAACACTGAAGCTTTCTTT	CASSTELNTEAFF
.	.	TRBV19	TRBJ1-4	TGTGCCAGTAGTGAAAGGACGACCTCGTATGAAAAACTGTTTTTT	CASSERTTSYEKLFF
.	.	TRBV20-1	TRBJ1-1	TGCAGTGCCCCGGCCGGTATTTCAGCTTTCTTT	CSAPAGISAFF
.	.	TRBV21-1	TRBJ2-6	TGTGCCAGCAGCAAAAAGGGCACTGGACAGGGGAAAGCTGGGGCCAACGTCCTGACTTTC	CASSKKGTGQGKAGANVLTF
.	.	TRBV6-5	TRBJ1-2	TGTGCCAGCAGTCAAGGGACACCCTATGGCTACACCTTC	CASSQGTPYGYTF
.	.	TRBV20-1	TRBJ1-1	TGCAGTGCTAGAGCTTCCCAATTCTGGGGACCTGAAGCTTTCTTT	CSARASQFWGPEAFF
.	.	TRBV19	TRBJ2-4	TGTGCCAGTACCGACGCAGGGGAAAACATTCAGTACTTC	CASTDAGENIQYF
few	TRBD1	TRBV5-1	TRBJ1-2	TGCGCCAGCAGCTTGGAGGGGACAGGGCACGGCTACACCTTC	CASSLEGTGHGYTF
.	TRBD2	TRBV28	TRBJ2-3	TGTGCCAGCAGTTTCGGACTAGCGGGAGGGCCAAGAGATACGCAGTATTTT	CASSFGLAGGPRDTQYF
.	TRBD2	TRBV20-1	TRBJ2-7	TGCAGTGCTCAAAGCCAAAACTACAACCTAGCGGTAGAGCAGTACTTC	CSAQSQNYNLAVEQYF
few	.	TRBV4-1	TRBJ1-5	TGTGCTAGCAGCCAAGAAAGGGCGGGTCAGCCCCAGCATTTT	CASSQERAGQPQHF
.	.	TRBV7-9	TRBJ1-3	TGTGCCAGCAATCTAAACGCGGTGGGGAACACCATATATTTT	CASNLNAVGNTIYF
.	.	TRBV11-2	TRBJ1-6	TGTGCCAGCAGCCCCGGGACCTATAATTCACCCCTCCACTTT	CASSPGTYNSPLHF
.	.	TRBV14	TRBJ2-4	TGTGCCAGCAGCCAAGAGGGGACACTACGAAACATTCAGTACTTC	CASSQEGTLRNIQYF
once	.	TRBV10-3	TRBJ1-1	TGTGCCATCAGTGAGTCACAGTTAAACACTGAAGCTTTCTTT	CAISESQLNTEAFF